This T cell receptor (beta chain) emerged from a study of blood T cell repertoires in COVID-19. Whole-study context: The analysed material was cDNA or gDNA that came from T cells, B-cell-depleted T cells, or PBMCs.

Between the trimmed V and J ends, which lost 1 base and 1 base, there was a span of 7 bases. This CDR3 spans 13 amino acids. Germline loops: CDR1 GTSNPN, CDR2 SVGIG (reference sequence). Profiled with immunoSEQ multiplex PCR; TCRdb holds only in-frame clones, not every one. This table has tens of thousands of clones, more than 75% appearing once. V is TRBV30 and J is TRBJ2-5; D is unclear. The sequence came from a woman of 80 years or more with active COVID-19. What was sequenced was peripheral blood. The CDR3 DNA follows: TGTGCCTGGAGTGGGGCAGCCCAAGAGACCCAGTACTTC. Encoded protein: CAWSGAAQETQYF.